The 25 T cell receptor beta chains below were found in one sample sequenced in a study of low-dose radiotherapy and immunotherapy resistance in tumors. TRAV- and TRBV-specific primers were used for first-strand cDNA, which covered alpha and beta chains. Amplification of TCRs used a constant-region primer and V-primer adapter for around 20 PCR cycles. One entry per CDR3 protein, called by TCRdb with MiXCR from the reads. The data contain 60,000 to 90,000 distinct CDR3 sequences, roughly 30% of them singletons. Stated time point: before trial treatment. Source: PBMCs, taken before treatment. Receptors were obtained from a female donor with ovarian cancer.

This clonotype was counted only a few times. The chain employs TRBV13 and TRBJ1-5; 7 bases are shared with TRBD1. V gave up 5 bases and J gave up 7 bases; unmatched junction bases: 5. This CDR3 is built from 13 residues. Germline V CDR1 and CDR2: PRHDT, FYEKMQ (reference sequence). In DNA, the CDR3 is TGTGCCAGCAGCGAGGGGGCCCGGCAGCCCCAGCATTTT. It encodes CASSEGARQPQHF.

The chain is built from TRBV5-6 and TRBJ2-1; D gene uncertain. Germline CDR1 is SGHDT and CDR2 is YYEEEE. The CDR3 runs to 16 residues. V was cut by 2 bases and J by 0 bases, with 12 bases left in between. CDR3 bases: TGTGCCAGCAGCTTTCGTCGGTCCTTCTCCTACAATGAGCAGTTCTTC. Its protein is CASSFRRSFSYNEQFF.

This clonotype came up many times. The chain carries TRBV7-2 and TRBJ2-4, with D tentatively TRBD1 (6 bases). CDR3 length equals 13 residues. V shed 1 base and J shed 13 bases, with 14 bases lying between them. CDR1 and CDR2 (germline): SGHTA, FQGNSA. CDR3 loop: CASSLERGDRQYF. CDR3 bases: TGTGCCAGCAGCTTAGAGAGGGGTGACAGGCAGTACTTC.

This clonotype has ten or more counts. The gene calls are TRBV11-2 and TRBJ2-5, with TRBD1 matching 7 bases. CDR1 is SGHAT and CDR2 is FQNNGV in the germline V gene. The CDR3 totals 16 residues. V lost 4 bases to trimming and J lost 2 bases; unmatched junction nucleotides: 10. CDR3 in DNA: TGTGCCAGCAGCTCTACCCTTACAGGGGTTCAAGAGACCCAGTACTTC. Encoded protein: CASSSTLTGVQETQYF.

As concerns this clonotype: A far larger clone is just one base off, so this is likely a read error. V and J are TRBV4-3 and TRBJ2-7; 9 bases line up with TRBD2. The junction had 16 bases not matched to a gene; V was cut back by 0 bases and J by 7 bases. CDR3 length: 18 residues. Germline CDR1 and CDR2: LGHNA and YSLEER. This CDR3 is CASSQDVPSGDLYNEQYF. CDR3 nucleotides: TGCGCCAGCAGCCAAGATGTCCCTAGCGGGGACCTCTACAATGAGCAGTACTTC.

This clonotype was seen more than once but under ten times. The J gene is TRBJ1-6, the V gene TRBV3-1; D unresolved. The CDR3 is 15 residues long. Germline CDR1 and CDR2: LGHDT and YNNKEL (reference sequence). V was clipped by 1 base and J by 6 bases, with 10 bases between them. CDR3 nucleotides: TGTGCCAGCAGCCAAGGGGCAGCCACTAATTCACCCCTCCACTTT. The encoded protein is CASSQGAATNSPLHF. Together with reference TRBV3-1 and TRBJ1-6, the CDR3 gives the full variable domain: DTAVSQTPKYLVTQMGNDKSIKCEQNLGHDTMYWYKQDSKKFLKIMFSYNNKELIINETVPNRFSPKSPDKAHLNLHINSLELGDSAVYFCASSQGAATNSPLHFGNGTRLTVT.

J is TRBJ2-3 and V is TRBV30; D is uncertain. The length of the CDR3 is 15 residues. Trimming took off 1 base at V and 2 bases at J, with 13 bases between the two ends. Germline V gene data show CDR1 as GTSNPN and CDR2 as SVGIG (reference sequence). CDR3: CAWSGLGFITDTQYF. The DNA for the CDR3 is TGTGCCTGGAGTGGTCTCGGGTTTATCACAGATACGCAGTATTTT.

There are a few counts of this clonotype. V gene TRBV28 combines with J gene TRBJ2-2, with 8 nucleotides matching TRBD1. Germline V gene data show CDR1 as MDHEN and CDR2 as SYDVKM. V lost 4 bases to trimming and J lost 7 bases; unmatched junction nucleotides: 17. CDR3 size: 18 residues. Here the CDR3 DNA reads TGTGCCAGCAGTTCCCCTGCTGGGCAGGGGGCGTATATCGGGGAGCTGTTTTTT. Translated: CASSSPAGQGAYIGELFF.

V usage is TRBV28 and J usage is TRBJ1-6; D might be TRBD1 (5 bases). V lost 5 bases, J lost 5 bases, and 13 bases lay in between. Germline assignment: CDR1 MDHEN and CDR2 SYDVKM. The CDR3 covers 15 residues. The CDR3 nucleotides read TGTGCCAGCAGTCCCGTAGGGACCGATAATTCACCCCTCCACTTT. The encoded protein is CASSPVGTDNSPLHF.

This clonotype occurred many times. The V call is TRBV15, the J call TRBJ2-7, with 9 bases matching TRBD2. The CDR3 contains 14 residues. Germline values: CDR1 LNHNV, CDR2 YYDKDF (reference sequence). With V trimmed by 9 bases and J by 0 bases, 6 bases remained unmatched. CDR3 loop: CATSAGGSSYEQYF. The DNA of the CDR3 is TGTGCCACGAGTGCGGGGGGGAGCTCCTACGAGCAGTACTTC.

This clonotype was found many times. The chain links TRBV2 to TRBJ2-7; TRBD1 is a possible D gene (5 bases). Germline lookup yields CDR1 SNHLY and CDR2 FYNNEI. Trimming removed 2 bases at V and 7 bases at J, with 12 bases between. The CDR3 covers 13 residues. CDR3 sequence reads: CASSETLRVEQYF. CDR3 bases: TGTGCCAGCAGTGAAACCCTCAGGGTGGAGCAGTACTTC.

A few counts support this clonotype. The CDR3 DNA is TGTGCCAGCAGCTTAATCGGGACAGAGAATTCACCCCTCCACTTT. This codes for CASSLIGTENSPLHF. The rearrangement links TRBV7-8 to TRBJ1-6; 7 positions agree with TRBD1. The germline V gene has CDR1 SGHVS and CDR2 FQNEAQ. V was clipped by 2 bases and J by 7 bases; unmatched bases: 5. The CDR3 runs 15 residues.

This clonotype occurred many times. The chain is built from TRBV27 and TRBJ1-2, with TRBD1 matching 7 bases. There are 15 residues in the CDR3. V trimming: 7 bases; J trimming: 6 bases; junction bases outside the gene matches: 14. Germline V CDR1 and CDR2: MNHEY, SMNVEV (reference sequence). The CDR3 DNA follows: TGTGCCAGCACTCCTCGCAGGGACAGTAAAAATGGCTACACCTTC. This gives the protein CASTPRRDSKNGYTF.

Ten or more counts support this clonotype. This chain joins TRBV11-2 and TRBJ2-3; D is uncertain. Germline V gives CDR1 SGHAT, CDR2 FQNNGV. The CDR3 contains 12 residues. Between the trimmed V and J ends, which lost 6 bases and 7 bases, there was a span of 11 bases. CDR3 in DNA: TGTGCCAGCAGGAATAAGGCGAATACGCAGTATTTT. It specifies CASRNKANTQYF.

With respect to this clonotype: The junction shows a germline mismatch at one end, possibly a read error. V usage is TRBV6-6 and J usage is TRBJ2-1, with 10 bases fitting TRBD2. This CDR3 region has 15 residues. CDR1 and CDR2 from the germline V gene are MNHNY and SVGAGI (reference sequence). The CDR3 region is CASTKGETSGSRSLF. The CDR3, as DNA: TGTGCCAGCACCAAAGGGGAGACTAGCGGGTCTAGGTCGCTCTTC.

The chain couples TRBV12-3 or TRBV12-4 to TRBJ2-3, with TRBD2 identical over 11 bases. The CDR3 is made up of 16 amino acids. V lost 5 bases to trimming and J lost 1 base; unmatched junction nucleotides: 5. CDR3 loop: CASSPRGLAGTDTQYF. The CDR3 DNA sequence: TGTGCCAGCAGTCCCCGGGGACTAGCGGGCACAGATACGCAGTATTTT.

This clonotype was observed once. The V and J genes are TRBV5-1 and TRBJ2-7, with 7 bases aligning to TRBD1. Germline V gene data show CDR1 as SGHRS and CDR2 as YFSETQ. Losses at the gene ends were 2 bases for V and 5 bases for J; bases not matched to a gene: 10. The CDR3 has 15 residues. The CDR3 loop is CASSFTGQGVNEQYF. In nucleotides, the CDR3 is TGCGCCAGCAGCTTTACCGGCCAGGGGGTGAACGAGCAGTACTTC. The full variable domain, completed using reference TRBV5-1 and TRBJ2-7, is KAGVTQTPRYLIKTRGQQVTLSCSPISGHRSVSWYQQTPGQGLQFLFEYFSETQRNKGNFPGRFSGRQFSNSRSEMNVSTLELGDSALYLCASSFTGQGVNEQYFGPGTRLTVT.

The genes are TRBV7-2 and TRBJ2-1; 11 bases fit TRBD1. This CDR3 comprises 17 residues. V shed 4 bases and J 10 bases; nucleotides not matched to a gene: 15. Germline V gene data show CDR1 as SGHTA and CDR2 as FQGNSA. This CDR3 is CASSSGPTDRGRMEQFF. CDR3 nucleotides: TGTGCCAGCAGCTCCGGCCCCACGGACAGGGGGCGTATGGAGCAGTTCTTC.

This clonotype occurred many times. The V and J genes are TRBV3-1 and TRBJ1-1; no reliable D call. V gave up 0 bases and J gave up 2 bases, with 10 bases separating them. The CDR3 runs to 15 residues. The germline V gene encodes CDR1 LGHDT and CDR2 YNNKEL (reference sequence). The CDR3 loop is CASSQDGGFNTEAFF. The CDR3 DNA follows: TGTGCCAGCAGCCAAGACGGCGGATTTAACACTGAAGCTTTCTTT.

This clonotype was seen ten or more times. The gene calls are TRBV2 and TRBJ1-1, with TRBD1 as a possible D gene (6 bases). V lost 5 bases, J lost 8 bases, and 15 bases lay in between. This CDR3 has 13 amino acids. CDR1 and CDR2 from the germline V gene are SNHLY and FYNNEI. The DNA of the CDR3 is TGTGCCAGCAGTAGGGAGGGGGAAAGGGAAGCTTTCTTT. Amino acids: CASSREGEREAFF.

This clonotype was observed at least ten times. The rearrangement uses TRBV20-1 and TRBJ1-2; D uncertain. Trimming stripped 3 bases from V and 3 bases from J, with 8 bases between. The CDR3 covers 12 residues. Germline loops: CDR1 DFQATT, CDR2 SNEGSKA (reference sequence). The CDR3 here is CSASPNYYGYTF. As DNA, the CDR3 is TGCAGTGCTAGTCCTAATTACTATGGCTACACCTTC.

This clonotype was seen many times. This chain links TRBV7-2 with TRBJ1-1, with D perhaps matching TRBD1 (6 bases). The length of the CDR3 is 15 residues. In germline, CDR1 is SGHTA, CDR2 FQGNSA. Trimming removed 3 bases from V and 5 bases from J, with 16 bases in between. The CDR3: CASSFPTGAGTEAFF. In DNA form, the CDR3 reads TGTGCCAGCAGCTTCCCGACAGGTGCAGGAACTGAAGCTTTCTTT.

This clonotype was recorded at least ten times. The gene calls are TRBV5-8 and TRBJ2-1; D possibly corresponds to TRBD2 (6 bases). The CDR3 contains 17 residues. Germline-derived CDR1 and CDR2 are SGHTS and YDEGEE. The V end lost 4 bases, the J end lost 8 bases, and 25 bases lay between the germline ends. CDR3 coding DNA: TGTGCCAGCAGCCGCTCTCGAAGGGCTAGCGTCGGTGATGAGCAGTTCTTC. This translates into CASSRSRRASVGDEQFF.

In nucleotides, the CDR3 is TGTGCCAGCAGCTTAGTTCGCAACGAGCAGTACTTC. As protein: CASSLVRNEQYF. The chain employs TRBV7-8 and TRBJ2-7; D gene uncertain. V dropped 1 base and J dropped 5 bases, with 6 bases sitting between them. Germline V gives CDR1 SGHVS, CDR2 FQNEAQ. The CDR3 length is 12 residues.

This clonotype was detected only a few times. The chain uses TRBV7-9 and TRBJ2-3; D may match TRBD1 or TRBD2 (5 bases each). The germline V gene has CDR1 SEHNR and CDR2 FQNEAQ (reference sequence). Trimming pared 5 bases from V and 4 bases from J, leaving 10 bases between. The CDR3 contains 13 residues. CDR3 sequence (DNA): TGTGCCAGCAGCCCAAGGGGAGCAGATACGCAGTATTTT. Translated: CASSPRGADTQYF.